One T cell receptor (beta chain) is described in this entry. Individual cDNA molecules received unique molecular identifiers. TCRdb used MiXCR to reprocess the 5' RACE reads, holding one entry per CDR3 protein. Among about 61,000 distinct CDR3 sequences listed, 11% were seen once. The CDR3 is made up of 14 amino acids. The germline V gene has CDR1 SEHNR and CDR2 FQNEAQ (reference sequence). V was trimmed by 5 bases and J by 1 base, leaving 10 bases between them. The record originates from a study of early T cells in non-severe SARS-CoV-2 infection. The chain couples TRBV7-9 to TRBJ2-3; a weak D match, TRBD2 (6 bases). The TCR was taken from an adult who was a healthcare worker with PCR-confirmed SARS-CoV-2 infection or an uninfected control (not recorded which). Material: whole blood. CDR3 nucleotide sequence: TGTGCCAGCAGCACTAGCCGGGGCACAGATACGCAGTATTTT. Amino acids: CASSTSRGTDTQYF. Supplemented by reference TRBV7-9 and TRBJ2-3, the full variable domain reads DTGVSQNPRHKITKRGQNVTFRCDPISEHNRLYWYRQTLGQGPEFLTYFQNEAQLEKSRLLSDRFSAERPKGSFSTLEIQRTEQGDSAMYLCASSTSRGTDTQYFGPGTRLTVL.